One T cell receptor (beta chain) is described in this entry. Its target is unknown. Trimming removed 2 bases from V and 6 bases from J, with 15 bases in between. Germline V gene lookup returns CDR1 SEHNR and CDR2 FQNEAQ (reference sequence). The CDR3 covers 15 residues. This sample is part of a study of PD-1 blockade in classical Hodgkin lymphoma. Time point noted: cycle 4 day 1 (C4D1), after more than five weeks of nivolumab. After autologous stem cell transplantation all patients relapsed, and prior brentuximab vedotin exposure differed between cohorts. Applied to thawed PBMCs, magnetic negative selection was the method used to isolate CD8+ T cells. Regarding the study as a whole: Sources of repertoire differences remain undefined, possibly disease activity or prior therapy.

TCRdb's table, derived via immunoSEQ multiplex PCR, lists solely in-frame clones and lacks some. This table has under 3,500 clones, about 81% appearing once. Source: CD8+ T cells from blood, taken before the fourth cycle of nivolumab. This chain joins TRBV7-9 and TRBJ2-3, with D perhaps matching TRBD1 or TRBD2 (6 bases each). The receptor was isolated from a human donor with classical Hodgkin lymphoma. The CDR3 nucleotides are TGTGCCAGCAGCTTACTAGGGACACGGGGGGATACGCAGTATTTT. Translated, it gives CASSLLGTRGDTQYF.